The following is a T cell receptor beta chain sequence with its context. There is no known antigen for this receptor. Base qualities are missing; no much larger clone stands one base away. Ficoll-Paque density gradient centrifugation was used to isolate PBMCs. This record belongs to a study of T-cell memory formation after mild COVID-19 (dated by TCRdb to about 2021). Regarding the research as a whole: TCR sequence clusters from the two donors were found to be largely donor specific. In two donors, T-cell clones that expanded and contracted after mild COVID-19 were tracked by sequencing TCRalpha and TCRbeta repertoires over time. Two young, previously healthy adult volunteers made up the cohort, one male and one female. Points the paper makes about the study in general: Only two mild cases were covered by the study, and larger cohorts that include severe cases with pre-infection samples were considered necessary. Balanced CD4/CD8 phenotypes were observed for clones contracting from day 15 to 85, whereas a bias towards CD4+ was observed for a second wave of clones expanding from day 15 to 37. SARS-CoV-2 specificity was not confirmed for the second-wave clones peaking on day 37. Contracting CD4+ clones appeared mostly in the CM and EM memory subsets, whereas CD8+ clones were enriched in EMRA. Some responding clones were detected in pre-infection memory, suggesting pre-existing cross-reactive memory T cells joined the SARS-CoV-2 response.

Sequencing instrument: Illumina NovaSeq 6000. Using 5'RACE with constant-segment primers, TCRalpha and TCRbeta cDNA libraries were constructed, with sample barcodes and unique molecular identifiers added in the process. RNA was extracted from every sample with Trizol reagent. Amplification of the libraries took two PCR steps, and the second step added a second sample barcode plus Illumina TruSeq adapters. Sequencing of the libraries was done on an Illumina NovaSeq, producing 2 x 150 bp paired-end reads. Turning to the authors' computational methods: With migec v1.2.7, reads were demultiplexed and then collapsed into UMI-guided consensus sequences. Using mixcr v2.1.11, UMI consensuses were aligned to TRA and TRB V and J templates and then assembled into clonotypes. Expanded or contracted clonotypes were those called significant by both edgeR and NoisET, with noise models trained on biological replicates. For edgeR calls, a false discovery rate-adjusted p below 0.01 and a log2 fold-change threshold of 1 were applied. As an exploratory analysis of dynamics, max-normalized trajectories of the 1000 most abundant clonotypes were examined by PCA with hierarchical clustering. Separately sequenced CD4+ and CD8+ repertoires were used to assign the CD4 or CD8 phenotype of responding clones. In TCRdb, the public reads were trimmed at Q25 with fastp and aligned with MiXCR, with productive beta chains retained. Merged by CDR3 protein, the rows form single entries marked with the most common genes and DNA. The V and J calls come from TCRdb's annotation, not from the publication. Counted in this sample were 260,000 or so distinct CDR3 sequences; approximately 16% of them appeared once. The ten largest account for roughly a fifth of the sample.

Germline trimming: 11 bases from V, 5 bases from J; junction bases outside gene matches: 15. The germline V gene provides CDR1 MDHEN and CDR2 SYDVKM. The CDR3 goes from the cysteine to the phenylalanine over 15 residues. Kept here is only the CDR3 DNA, which spans 45 bases and is read in frame from base 1. In this chain, TRBV28 is recombined with TRBJ2-3, with 8 middle bases fitting TRBD2. The sample taken for sequencing was PBMCs or a T cell subset sorted from them (not recorded which). This TCR came from a man aged 18 to 35 who had mild COVID-19 (a few samples of this study predate the infection). The sample titles of this study are shuffled in the database, so cell type and time point are left out; the donor was told from shared clones. CDR3 region: CACTPSGGGIDTQYF. The DNA reads as follows: TGTGCCTGCACCCCTTCGGGGGGGGGGATAGATACGCAGTATTTT.